This T cell receptor beta chain was observed in a study of Graves' ophthalmopathy and Graves' hyperthyroidism. Per the germline V gene, CDR1 is SGHTA and CDR2 is FQGNSA. CDR3 length equals 14 residues. V lost 8 bases to trimming and J lost 6 bases; unmatched junction nucleotides: 10. Amplification of TCR beta CDR3 regions used RNA transcripts. Investigators did first-round RT-PCR with HTBI primers, then second-round multiplex PCR. One entry per CDR3 protein results from TCRdb running MiXCR on the multiplex PCR reads. Of approximately 410,000 distinct CDR3 sequences listed, approximately 15% are singletons. In this sample, this clonotype turned up many times.

The chain recombines TRBV7-2 with TRBJ1-2, with 9 bases identical to TRBD1. The specimen was peripheral blood. This sequence was found in a woman aged 18-29 years with stable Graves' hyperthyroidism. As DNA, the CDR3 is TGTGCCAGCCCCCGGCCGGGACAGGGAGATGGCTACACCTTC. Translation gives CASPRPGQGDGYTF.